This TCR beta chain was captured by sequencing in a study of molecular identifiers for immune sequencing clone quantification. Study observations and caveats: The study found clones above 20 RNA copies held over 99% of effector molecules and under 1% in naive cells.

Of note for this clonotype: What it binds is not known.

V trimming: 6 bases; J trimming: 3 bases; junction bases outside the gene matches: 4. The CDR3 runs 13 residues. In germline, CDR1 is LNHDA, CDR2 SQIVND (reference sequence). A single record per CDR3 protein comes from TCRdb applying MiXCR to the PCR reads. The data show hundreds of thousands of distinct CDR3 sequences, with 25% seen just once and about 0.84% held by the top ten. The V and J genes are TRBV19 and TRBJ1-1; 7 bases match TRBD1. This TCR came from a human donor in good health. Some libraries in this study had Jurkat cell RNA spiked in. Sequenced input: naive CD8+ T cells from blood, with Jurkat cell RNA spiked in. Subset reported: FACS-sorted CD8+CD4-CCR7+CD45RA+ naive T cells. CDR3 DNA sequence: TGTGCCAGTAGCCAGGGGGGCTACACTGAAGCTTTCTTT. Protein: CASSQGGYTEAFF.